A single sample is the source of the 13 T cell receptor beta chains below, sequenced in a study of response to subunit inactivated influenza vaccine. In TCRdb, the RT-PCR reads were re-called with MiXCR into one record per CDR3 protein. The sample yields around 570,000 distinct CDR3 sequences, under 9% seen once. The specimen comprised PBMCs from blood, sampled roughly 24 months after vaccination. The receptors here all came from a man between 50 and 75 years old who received an inactivated influenza vaccine.

This clonotype was detected many times. CDR3 residues: CASSQDLGSVSNGYTF. The DNA of the CDR3 is TGCGCCAGCAGCCAAGACCTGGGGTCAGTTAGCAATGGCTACACCTTC. J is TRBJ1-2 and V is TRBV4-1; no clear D gene. With 0 bases removed from V and 6 bases from J, the gap between germline ends came to 17 bases. There are 16 residues in the CDR3. Germline CDR1 is MGHRA and CDR2 is YSYEKL.

This clonotype came up a few times. The genes are TRBV6-5 and TRBJ2-5; D perhaps matches TRBD2 (6 bases). The V gene lost 3 bases and the J gene lost 9 bases, with 20 bases spanning the gap. This CDR3 is built from 15 residues. Per the germline V gene, CDR1 is MNHEY and CDR2 is SVGAGI. CDR3 sequence: CASSYRWLANEAQYF. The CDR3 nucleotides are TGTGCCAGCAGTTATCGGTGGCTAGCGAATGAGGCCCAGTACTTC.

This clonotype was picked up a small number of times. The chain employs TRBV18 and TRBJ2-5; D may be TRBD1 (6 bases). CDR3 length equals 14 residues. Germline loops: CDR1 KGHSH, CDR2 LQKENI. The ends were cut back, 6 bases at V and 3 bases at J, with 14 bases in the middle. CDR3 bases: TGTGCCAGCTCCCCAGGGGACCCAAAAGAGACCCAGTACTTC. It encodes CASSPGDPKETQYF.

This clonotype has more than one count but fewer than ten. V is TRBV12-3 or TRBV12-4 and J is TRBJ1-1, with 10 nucleotides matching TRBD1. CDR3 length equals 15 residues. The J segment lost 4 bases and the V segment lost 6 bases, leaving 8 bases of the junction unmatched. The DNA of the CDR3 is TGTGCCAGCAGAGGACCGACAGGGGGCGGCACTGAAGCTTTCTTT. Its protein product is CASRGPTGGGTEAFF.

This clonotype showed up many times. V gene TRBV9 combines with J gene TRBJ2-1; 8 bases match TRBD2. From germline, CDR1 is SGDLS and CDR2 YYNGEE. The CDR3 consists of 13 residues. V was pared by 7 bases and J by 10 bases, with 10 bases of the junction left unmatched. CDR3 sequence: CASQRGGSGEQFF. CDR3 coding DNA: TGTGCCAGCCAACGCGGGGGGTCAGGAGAGCAGTTCTTC.

This clonotype has only a few counts. The chain couples TRBV28 to TRBJ1-2; a possible D gene is TRBD1 (5 bases). The CDR3 is made up of 12 amino acids. The V gene's germline CDR1 is MDHEN and CDR2 SYDVKM. V gave up 8 bases and J gave up 5 bases, with 12 bases separating them. The CDR3 sequence is CASHSGGYGYTF. The DNA for the CDR3 is TGTGCCAGCCATTCCGGGGGGTATGGCTACACCTTC.

The J gene is TRBJ2-1, the V gene TRBV6-1, with D possibly called TRBD1 or TRBD2 (5 bases each). V lost 7 bases to trimming and J lost 0 bases, with 13 bases between them. CDR1 and CDR2 (germline): MNHNS, SASEGT. This CDR3 region has 15 residues. For the CDR3, the DNA is TGTGCCAGCACCCCAATTGGGGGCTCCTACAATGAGCAGTTCTTC. Translating it yields CASTPIGGSYNEQFF.

This clonotype has just a few counts. V gene TRBV20-1 combines with J gene TRBJ2-1; D ambiguous. This CDR3 region has 15 residues. Between the trimmed V and J ends, which lost 6 bases and 7 bases, there was a span of 22 bases. Looked up from germline, CDR1 is DFQATT and CDR2 is SNEGSKA (reference sequence). The CDR3 region is CSAIGVGTILNEQFF. The CDR3 DNA is TGCAGTGCGATTGGGGTAGGAACTATCTTGAATGAGCAGTTCTTC.

This clonotype has ten or more counts. This sequence joins TRBV7-2 and TRBJ2-2; 13 bases match TRBD2. The germline V gene encodes CDR1 SGHTA and CDR2 FQGNSA. The CDR3 length is 16 residues. The ends lost 7 bases at V and 1 base at J; junction bases unmatched: 3. The CDR3 sequence is CASKLAGGMNTGELFF. The CDR3 DNA is TGTGCCAGCAAACTAGCGGGAGGGATGAACACCGGGGAGCTGTTTTTT.

This chain uses TRBV10-2 with TRBJ2-6; D uncertain. Trimming took off 6 bases at V and 2 bases at J, with 11 bases between the two ends. The length of the CDR3 is 15 residues. Germline loops: CDR1 WSHSY, CDR2 SAAADI. The CDR3 protein is CASSNSQAGANVLTF. The CDR3 DNA reads as TGCGCCAGCAGCAACAGTCAGGCTGGGGCCAACGTCCTGACTTTC.

This clonotype was recorded many times. The chain carries TRBV20-1 and TRBJ2-1; 11 bases line up with TRBD2. This CDR3 contains 16 residues. J lost 5 bases, V lost 0 bases, and 6 bases had no gene match. CDR1 is DFQATT and CDR2 is SNEGSKA in the germline V gene (reference sequence). The CDR3 DNA sequence: TGCAGTGCTAGAGATAACGGACTAGCGGGCAACAATGAGCAGTTCTTC. It yields the protein CSARDNGLAGNNEQFF.

This clonotype was seen only a few times. The rearrangement uses TRBV6-1 and TRBJ1-4; 8 bases match TRBD1. The CDR3 loop spans 15 amino acids. Losses at the gene ends were 2 bases for V and 6 bases for J; bases not matched to a gene: 5. Germline V gene data show CDR1 as MNHNS and CDR2 as SASEGT. The CDR3 nucleotides are TGTGCCAGCAGTGAACAGGCAGGGGGCTATGAAAAACTGTTTTTT. Translated: CASSEQAGGYEKLFF.

The chain joins TRBV5-1 to TRBJ1-4, with 10 bases lining up with TRBD1. This CDR3 has 15 residues. Germline lookup yields CDR1 SGHRS and CDR2 YFSETQ. J was trimmed by 6 bases and V by 3 bases; bases with no gene match: 5. In DNA, the CDR3 is TGCGCCAGCAGCTGGTCCGGGACAGGGGATGAAAAACTGTTTTTT. The encoded protein is CASSWSGTGDEKLFF.